Shown below are 29 T cell receptor beta chains from a single sample sequenced in a study of OX40 agonist ivuxolimab in advanced cancers. Only in-frame clones appear in the TCRdb table, and some are missing; sequencing was by immunoSEQ multiplex PCR. Among tens of thousands of clones, roughly 80% were seen once, and the ten largest hold more than 1.5%. Sequenced material: CD4+ or CD8+ T cells sorted from blood, taken in a trial of the OX40 agonist ivuxolimab. These TCRs come from an adult with an advanced solid tumor such as melanoma, head and neck, liver or kidney cancer.

The genes are TRBV19 and TRBJ1-1; 8 bases agree with TRBD1. Per the germline V gene, CDR1 is LNHDA and CDR2 is SQIVND (reference sequence). The CDR3 has 15 residues. V was pared by 5 bases and J by 4 bases, with 9 bases of the junction left unmatched. CDR3 DNA: TGTGCCAGTAGTTCATCAGGGGGCGCAGTCACTGAAGCTTTCTTT. Protein sequence: CASSSSGGAVTEAFF. The whole variable domain, remainder taken from reference TRBV19 and TRBJ1-1, is DGGITQSPKYLFRKEGQNVTLSCEQNLNHDAMYWYRQDPGQGLRLIYYSQIVNDFQKGDIAEGYSVSREKKESFPLTVTSAQKNPTAFYLCASSSSGGAVTEAFFGQGTRLTVV.

The chain carries TRBV4-3 and TRBJ2-3; D is perhaps TRBD2 (5 bases). V was trimmed by 6 bases and J by 6 bases, leaving 13 bases between them. Germline CDR1 LGHNA, CDR2 YSLEER. The CDR3 is made up of 13 amino acids. The CDR3 DNA sequence: TGCGCCAGCAGTGTAGCCCCGGGGGATACGCAGTATTTT. It yields the protein CASSVAPGDTQYF.

The V and J genes are TRBV2 and TRBJ2-2; D is possibly TRBD1 (6 bases). This CDR3 has 13 amino acids. V was trimmed by 6 bases and J by 5 bases, leaving 10 bases between them. Germline V gene data show CDR1 as SNHLY and CDR2 as FYNNEI. The CDR3 spells CASRRGSTGELFF. The CDR3 DNA reads as TGTGCCAGCAGGAGGGGGTCTACCGGGGAGCTGTTTTTT.

The chain uses TRBV28 and TRBJ1-5; 8 bases align to TRBD1. Germline V gives CDR1 MDHEN, CDR2 SYDVKM. V lost 8 bases to trimming and J lost 4 bases; unmatched junction nucleotides: 4. This CDR3 comprises 13 residues. CDR3 in amino acids: CASYRGGNQPQHF. Here the CDR3 DNA reads TGTGCCAGCTACAGGGGGGGGAATCAGCCCCAGCATTTT. Looking up the rest from reference TRBV28 and TRBJ1-5 gives the full variable domain: DVKVTQSSRYLVKRTGEKVFLECVQDMDHENMFWYRQDPGLGLRLIYFSYDVKMKEKGDIPEGYSVSREKKERFSLILESASTNQTSMYLCASYRGGNQPQHFGDGTRLSIL.

The chain is built from TRBV19 and TRBJ1-3; D might be TRBD1 (6 bases). Trimming removed 7 bases at V and 4 bases at J, with 17 bases between. The CDR3 runs 15 residues. Germline V gene data show CDR1 as LNHDA and CDR2 as SQIVND (reference sequence). This CDR3 reads CASTFPTGFGNTIYF. The CDR3 nucleotides are TGTGCCAGTACTTTTCCAACAGGGTTCGGAAACACCATATATTTT.

This clone was seen a single time. This chain connects TRBV11-2 to TRBJ2-5; D remains ambiguous. Germline values: CDR1 SGHAT, CDR2 FQNNGV. The V end lost 1 base, the J end lost 7 bases, and 13 bases lay between the germline ends. This CDR3 comprises 14 residues. The CDR3 is CASSLGGWDATQYF. CDR3 sequence (DNA): TGTGCCAGCAGCTTAGGAGGCTGGGATGCGACCCAGTACTTC.

The V gene is TRBV5-1, the J gene TRBJ2-7; unclear D gene. Germline CDR1 and CDR2: SGHRS and YFSETQ. This CDR3 is built from 13 residues. The ends were cut back, 0 bases at V and 11 bases at J, with 15 bases in the middle. As DNA, the CDR3 is TGCGCCAGCAGCTTGGGAGAAATTAGAAAGAAGTACTTC. Its protein is CASSLGEIRKKYF.

J is TRBJ2-1 and V is TRBV19; either TRBD1 or TRBD2 may fit D (5 bases each). Trimming removed 5 bases from V and 6 bases from J, with 17 bases in between. This CDR3 spans 15 amino acids. CDR1 is LNHDA, CDR2 SQIVND, per germline (reference sequence). In DNA, the CDR3 is TGTGCCAGTAGTTTATCTCGGCCGGGGACCAATGAGCAGTTCTTC. It encodes CASSLSRPGTNEQFF.

This clone was detected only a few times. V is TRBV11-2 and J is TRBJ2-5, with 8 bases lining up with TRBD1. The CDR3 length is 15 residues. V gave up 3 bases and J gave up 4 bases; unmatched junction bases: 7. Germline V gene sequence: CDR1 SGHAT, CDR2 FQNNGV. CDR3 sequence (DNA): TGTGCCAGCAGCTTCCAGGGGGCGTTCAGAGAGACCCAGTACTTC. Translation gives CASSFQGAFRETQYF.

This clone was seen only a few times. The rearrangement joins TRBV9 to TRBJ2-2; TRBD1 is a possible D gene (5 bases). This CDR3 has 13 amino acids. Germline CDR1 and CDR2: SGDLS and YYNGEE. Trimming pared 4 bases from V and 6 bases from J, leaving 10 bases between. The DNA of the CDR3 is TGTGCCAGCAGCAAAGCAGGGCCCGGGGAGCTGTTTTTT. Translating gives CASSKAGPGELFF.

V is TRBV28 and J is TRBJ2-1, with TRBD1 matching over 7 bases. V lost 3 bases to trimming and J lost 8 bases; unmatched junction nucleotides: 16. Germline V gene lookup returns CDR1 MDHEN and CDR2 SYDVKM. CDR3 length: 17 residues. For the CDR3, the DNA is TGTGCCAGCAGTTTCTTACAGGGGCTTTCTGACAAGGATGAGCAGTTCTTC. It specifies CASSFLQGLSDKDEQFF.

The V gene is TRBV27, the J gene TRBJ2-7, with D possibly matching TRBD2 (5 bases). The CDR3 totals 14 residues. V shed 5 bases and J shed 0 bases, with 11 bases lying between them. Per germline, CDR1 MNHEY and CDR2 SMNVEV (reference sequence). CDR3 DNA sequence: TGTGCCAGCAGTCTCCACCGGGACTCCTACGAGCAGTACTTC. It yields the protein CASSLHRDSYEQYF.

As regards this clone: The same CDR3 also results from other DNA sequences found in this sample. The CDR3 loop is CASSLRGGTEAFF. In nucleotides, the CDR3 is TGCGCCAGCAGCTTGCGGGGGGGCACTGAAGCTTTCTTT. The V and J genes are TRBV5-1 and TRBJ1-1, with D possibly being TRBD1 (5 bases). This CDR3 is built from 13 residues. Germline loops: CDR1 SGHRS, CDR2 YFSETQ. V lost 1 base, J lost 4 bases, and 8 bases lay in between. Full variable domain (missing parts from reference TRBV5-1 and TRBJ1-1): KAGVTQTPRYLIKTRGQQVTLSCSPISGHRSVSWYQQTPGQGLQFLFEYFSETQRNKGNFPGRFSGRQFSNSRSEMNVSTLELGDSALYLCASSLRGGTEAFFGQGTRLTVV.

The chain has TRBV2 and TRBJ2-4; 9 positions agree with TRBD1. The CDR3 is made up of 14 amino acids. V shed 7 bases, J shed 6 bases, and the junction held 7 bases outside the gene matches. Germline V gene lookup returns CDR1 SNHLY and CDR2 FYNNEI. CDR3 bases: TGTGCCAGCACCCGGACAGGGGAAGCAAACATTCAGTACTTC. Its translation is CASTRTGEANIQYF. Looking up the rest from reference TRBV2 and TRBJ2-4 gives the full variable domain: EPEVTQTPSHQVTQMGQEVILRCVPISNHLYFYWYRQILGQKVEFLVSFYNNEISEKSEIFDDQFSVERPDGSNFTLKIRSTKLEDSAMYFCASTRTGEANIQYFGAGTRLSVL.

V and J are TRBV5-7 and TRBJ1-3, with unresolved D. TRBV5-7 is treated as an ORF (open reading frame) with a function not yet certain. The CDR3 contains 14 residues. V was pared by 1 base and J by 4 bases, with 9 bases between. CDR3 sequence reads: CASSLMGYGNTIYF. The CDR3 DNA sequence: TGTGCCAGCAGCTTGATGGGGTACGGAAACACCATATATTTT.

In this sample, this clone turned up once. This rearrangement joins TRBV19 to TRBJ1-4; D possibly corresponds to TRBD1 (5 bases). Germline CDR1 reads LNHDA; CDR2 reads SQIVND (reference sequence). V lost 5 bases and J lost 8, with 15 bases in between. The CDR3 runs 14 residues. CDR3 DNA: TGTGCCAGTAGTCAGGGAGGGACGTCGGAAAAACTGTTTTTT. Protein: CASSQGGTSEKLFF.

The chain uses TRBV28 and TRBJ2-1; 7 bases line up with TRBD1. Germline lookup yields CDR1 MDHEN and CDR2 SYDVKM. This CDR3 has 15 residues. V was clipped by 8 bases and J by 3 bases; unmatched bases: 10. Here the CDR3 DNA reads TGTGCCAGCCCCCCCCCAGGGACAGACTACAATGAGCAGTTCTTC. This codes for CASPPPGTDYNEQFF.

V usage is TRBV5-1 and J usage is TRBJ2-1; D not resolved. CDR3 length equals 14 residues. Trimming cost V 2 bases and J 3 bases, with 9 bases left between them. Germline CDR1 is SGHRS and CDR2 is YFSETQ. The CDR3 region has the DNA TGCGCCAGCAGCTTTTTAGGAGTCTACAATGAGCAGTTCTTC. Residues: CASSFLGVYNEQFF.

Only one count was recorded for this clone. This chain uses TRBV6-5 with TRBJ2-7, with 7 bases aligning to TRBD1. Germline-derived CDR1 and CDR2 are MNHEY and SVGAGI. This CDR3 region has 10 residues. Losses at the gene ends were 2 bases for V and 13 bases for J; bases not matched to a gene: 2. The CDR3 reads CASSYDREYF. The DNA of the CDR3 is TGTGCCAGCAGTTACGACAGGGAATACTTC.

The chain joins TRBV6-5 to TRBJ1-2, with D unresolved. CDR1 and CDR2 (germline): MNHEY, SVGAGI. This CDR3 has 13 amino acids. The ends were cut back, 6 bases at V and 8 bases at J, with 16 bases in the middle. The CDR3 bases are TGTGCCAGCAGACGAAGGAGGGAAGGAGGCTACACCTTC. Its protein is CASRRRREGGYTF.

The chain links TRBV4-1 to TRBJ2-1; 9 bases are shared with TRBD1. Losses at the gene ends were 2 bases for V and 9 bases for J; bases not matched to a gene: 8. CDR1 is MGHRA, CDR2 YSYEKL, per germline. This CDR3 has 15 amino acids. The CDR3 coding sequence is TGCGCCAGCAGCCAAAGGGAGACAGGGGGGGGTGAGCAGTTCTTC. As protein: CASSQRETGGGEQFF.

The chain recombines TRBV5-8 with TRBJ1-2, with D perhaps TRBD1 (5 bases). CDR1 is SGHTS and CDR2 is YDEGEE in the germline V gene. The length of the CDR3 is 16 residues. Trimming took off 7 bases at V and 6 bases at J, with 25 bases between the two ends. The CDR3: CASPTGPRGMVDGYTF. As DNA, the CDR3 is TGTGCCAGCCCAACGGGACCTAGGGGAATGGTCGATGGCTACACCTTC.

The CDR3 sequence is CASSLRTGLAKNIQYF. CDR3 nucleotide sequence: TGTGCCAGCAGCCTCCGGACAGGGTTAGCCAAAAACATTCAGTACTTC. The J gene is TRBJ2-4, the V gene TRBV7-2, with 8 nucleotides matching TRBD1. This CDR3 comprises 16 residues. Germline lookup yields CDR1 SGHTA and CDR2 FQGNSA. V trimming: 5 bases; J trimming: 0 bases; junction bases outside the gene matches: 6.

To note about this clone: Sequence at one end of the junction differs from germline and may be a read error. This chain uses TRBV28 with TRBJ2-7; TRBD2 matches at 7 bases. CDR1 and CDR2 (germline): MDHEN, SYDVKM. The CDR3 sequence is 13 residues long. The CDR3 spells CASSPPGGPTPNF. The CDR3 DNA sequence: TGTGCCAGCAGTCCTCCGGGGGGTCCAACCCCGAACTTC.

The rearrangement links TRBV5-1 to TRBJ2-3; perhaps TRBD1 as D (6 bases). CDR3 length: 16 residues. CDR1 and CDR2 (germline): SGHRS, YFSETQ. Trimming stripped 0 bases from V and 1 base from J, with 12 bases between. Written as DNA, the CDR3 is TGCGCCAGCAGCTTGGGGGTGGGGGCGCGCACAGATACGCAGTATTTT. Translation gives CASSLGVGARTDTQYF.

In its sample, this clone was seen a few times. The chain recombines TRBV7-2 with TRBJ1-1; D not certain. CDR1 SGHTA and CDR2 FQGNSA come from the germline V gene. This CDR3 has 14 amino acids. Trimming removed 1 base from V and 7 bases from J, with 13 bases in between. This CDR3 is CASSLGRESGEAFF. Written as DNA, the CDR3 is TGTGCCAGCAGCTTAGGAAGGGAATCGGGTGAAGCTTTCTTT.

V is TRBV2 and J is TRBJ2-2; D may match TRBD1 or TRBD2 (6 bases each). The CDR3 length is 14 residues. Germline V gene lookup returns CDR1 SNHLY and CDR2 FYNNEI. Between the trimmed V and J ends, which lost 6 bases and 6 bases, there was a span of 14 bases. The CDR3 here is CASRRIGGPGELFF. DNA for the CDR3: TGTGCCAGCAGGCGGATCGGGGGCCCCGGGGAGCTGTTTTTT.

V and J are TRBV7-3 and TRBJ2-2; D unresolved. This CDR3 region has 14 residues. CDR1 SGHTA and CDR2 FQGTGA come from the germline V gene. Trimming took off 0 bases at V and 1 base at J, with 3 bases between the two ends. Here the CDR3 reads CASSLTGNTGELFF. The CDR3, as DNA: TGTGCCAGCAGCTTAACAGGGAACACCGGGGAGCTGTTTTTT.

This clone occurred once. V and J are TRBV7-2 and TRBJ2-5, with 10 bases matching TRBD1. Germline V CDR1 and CDR2: SGHTA, FQGNSA. V lost 5 bases and J lost 5; bases outside the gene matches: 11. The CDR3 totals 16 residues. CDR3 protein: CASSKTSGTGEETQYF. The DNA of the CDR3 is TGTGCCAGCAGCAAGACTTCCGGGACAGGGGAGGAGACCCAGTACTTC.